Listed below are T cell receptor beta chains from one sample, sequenced in a study of identical twins. TCRdb recomputed calls from the 5' RACE reads with MiXCR, one row per CDR3 protein. Here the sample spans approximately 500,000 distinct CDR3 sequences, 20% to 25% being singletons. This sample also appeared in a second study, on T cells expressing NK-cell markers.

The sequenced sample consisted of CD4+ T cells sorted from blood. Receptors originate from a young woman in good health. Each CDR3 is given with its conserved first and last residue. A D gene is named only where the DNA matches it firmly. Clone size is stated in some rows and not others, as once, few, many or a class when expanded.

clone_size: few
v_call: TRBV29-1
d_call: -
j_call: TRBJ1-1
cdr3_nt: TGCAGCGTGGGGAGGGACACCAAGGATTTCTTT
cdr3_aa: CSVGRDTKDFF

clone_size: -
v_call: TRBV7-7
d_call: -
j_call: TRBJ2-5
cdr3_nt: TGTGCCAGCAGCTTAGGCGACCAGCGGGAGACCCAGTACTTC
cdr3_aa: CASSLGDQRETQYF

clone_size: -
v_call: TRBV12-3/TRBV12-4
d_call: TRBD2
j_call: TRBJ2-1
cdr3_nt: TGTGCCATCAATCCGGGCGGGAGGACTGAGCAGTTCTTC
cdr3_aa: CAINPGGRTEQFF

clone_size: -
v_call: TRBV25-1
d_call: TRBD1
j_call: TRBJ1-5
cdr3_nt: TGTGCCAGCGCCCCGTCCGGGACAGGGTTTCAGCCCCAGCATTTT
cdr3_aa: CASAPSGTGFQPQHF

clone_size: -
v_call: TRBV2
d_call: TRBD2
j_call: TRBJ2-1
cdr3_nt: TGTGCCAGGCAGGGACGGGGGGGCCTTTACTCCTACAATGAGCAGTTCTTC
cdr3_aa: CARQGRGGLYSYNEQFF

clone_size: few
v_call: TRBV18
d_call: -
j_call: TRBJ1-4
cdr3_nt: TGTGCCAGCTCACCACAATCGGGAAGGAATGAAAAACTGTTTTTT
cdr3_aa: CASSPQSGRNEKLFF

clone_size: -
v_call: TRBV20-1
d_call: -
j_call: TRBJ1-1
cdr3_nt: TGCAGTGCTAGGCCCAGGGGGAACACTGAAGCTTTCTTT
cdr3_aa: CSARPRGNTEAFF

clone_size: once
v_call: TRBV4-3
d_call: -
j_call: TRBJ1-2
cdr3_nt: TGCGCCAGCAGCCAAGATCGGGAGGGGGGCCGTGTCAGTGGCTACACCTTC
cdr3_aa: CASSQDREGGRVSGYTF

clone_size: few
v_call: TRBV3-1
d_call: TRBD2
j_call: TRBJ2-5
cdr3_nt: TGTGCCAGCAGTTCTAGGACTAGCCGAGAGACCCAGTACTTC
cdr3_aa: CASSSRTSRETQYF

clone_size: few
v_call: TRBV14
d_call: -
j_call: TRBJ2-3
cdr3_nt: TGTGCCAGCAGCCAGGCCGGGGATAAGTATTTT
cdr3_aa: CASSQAGDKYF

clone_size: -
v_call: TRBV20-1
d_call: -
j_call: TRBJ2-5
cdr3_nt: TGCAGTGCCCAGCTTACTAAGAAGACCCAGTACTTC
cdr3_aa: CSAQLTKKTQYF

clone_size: many
v_call: TRBV20-1
d_call: -
j_call: TRBJ2-1
cdr3_nt: TGCAGTGCTAGAGGAGGGGGGTACAATGAGCAGTTCTTC
cdr3_aa: CSARGGGYNEQFF

clone_size: -
v_call: TRBV6-2/TRBV6-3
d_call: TRBD2
j_call: TRBJ2-1
cdr3_nt: TGTGCCAGCAGTTACTACATTAGCGGGACCTACAATGAGCAGTTCTTC
cdr3_aa: CASSYYISGTYNEQFF

clone_size: -
v_call: TRBV12-3/TRBV12-4
d_call: TRBD2
j_call: TRBJ2-2
cdr3_nt: TGTGCCAGCAGTTCACGACTAGCAGCGAACACCGGGGATCTGTTTTTT
cdr3_aa: CASSSRLAANTGDLFF

clone_size: few
v_call: TRBV5-1
d_call: -
j_call: TRBJ2-7
cdr3_nt: TGCGCCAGCAGCTTTTCCTCCCCCTACTACGAGCAGTACTTC
cdr3_aa: CASSFSSPYYEQYF

clone_size: few
v_call: TRBV5-5
d_call: TRBD1
j_call: TRBJ1-2
cdr3_nt: TGTGCCAGCAGCTTGGGTTACAGGGGCCTTATTAACTATGGCTACACCTTC
cdr3_aa: CASSLGYRGLINYGYTF

clone_size: few
v_call: TRBV6-6
d_call: -
j_call: TRBJ1-3
cdr3_nt: TGTGCCAGCGAAGGACCTGGAAACACCATATATTTT
cdr3_aa: CASEGPGNTIYF

clone_size: -
v_call: TRBV9
d_call: -
j_call: TRBJ2-3
cdr3_nt: TGTGCCAGCAGCGCCCCAGGGACAGATACGCAGTATTTT
cdr3_aa: CASSAPGTDTQYF

clone_size: -
v_call: TRBV20-1
d_call: -
j_call: TRBJ1-6
cdr3_nt: TGCAGTGCAAAGGTTTCGGGGAGTTCACCCCTCCACTTT
cdr3_aa: CSAKVSGSSPLHF

clone_size: few
v_call: TRBV5-1
d_call: -
j_call: TRBJ2-4
cdr3_nt: TGCGCCAGCAGACAAGGACACCAAAAGACAAACATTCAGTACTTC
cdr3_aa: CASRQGHQKTNIQYF

clone_size: few
v_call: TRBV5-1
d_call: -
j_call: TRBJ2-1
cdr3_nt: TGCGCCAGCAGCTATGGACGCAGCTCCTACAATGAGCAGTTCTTC
cdr3_aa: CASSYGRSSYNEQFF

clone_size: many
v_call: TRBV15
d_call: -
j_call: TRBJ2-5
cdr3_nt: TGTGCCACCAGCAGGACAGGCCACCAAGAGACCCAGTACTTC
cdr3_aa: CATSRTGHQETQYF

clone_size: -
v_call: TRBV20-1
d_call: TRBD2
j_call: TRBJ2-1
cdr3_nt: TGCAGTGCACAAGGACTAGCGGCTGAGCAGTTCTTC
cdr3_aa: CSAQGLAAEQFF

clone_size: few
v_call: TRBV28
d_call: -
j_call: TRBJ1-4
cdr3_nt: TGTGCCAGCAGTTTACCTCGGACAGACCTAGAAAAACTGTTTTTT
cdr3_aa: CASSLPRTDLEKLFF

clone_size: -
v_call: TRBV21-1
d_call: -
j_call: TRBJ2-5
cdr3_nt: TGTGCCAGCAGCAAAGATGACTCTTCAGAGGGGGAGACCCAGTACTTC
cdr3_aa: CASSKDDSSEGETQYF

clone_size: -
v_call: TRBV20-1
d_call: -
j_call: TRBJ2-3
cdr3_nt: TGCAGTGCTTCCGGGATAGAGACAGATACGCAGTATTTT
cdr3_aa: CSASGIETDTQYF

clone_size: few
v_call: TRBV6-1
d_call: TRBD2
j_call: TRBJ2-1
cdr3_nt: TGTGCCAGCAGTGAAGATTGGGGGACTAGCTCCTACAATGAGCAGTTCTTC
cdr3_aa: CASSEDWGTSSYNEQFF

clone_size: few
v_call: TRBV9
d_call: -
j_call: TRBJ2-1
cdr3_nt: TGTGCCAGCAGCACCCTGGGGGCTAGCAATGAGCAGTTCTTC
cdr3_aa: CASSTLGASNEQFF

clone_size: -
v_call: TRBV27
d_call: -
j_call: TRBJ2-2
cdr3_nt: TGTGCCAGCAGTTTAGGGGTCGGGGAGCTGTTTTTT
cdr3_aa: CASSLGVGELFF

clone_size: few
v_call: TRBV10-3
d_call: -
j_call: TRBJ1-1
cdr3_nt: TGTGCCATCAAGGCCAGGGGTCCGAACACTGAAGCTTTCTTT
cdr3_aa: CAIKARGPNTEAFF

clone_size: -
v_call: TRBV11-1
d_call: -
j_call: TRBJ2-1
cdr3_nt: TGTGCCAGCAGCTTGGGCGGGGAATATGAGCAGTTCTTC
cdr3_aa: CASSLGGEYEQFF

clone_size: few
v_call: TRBV9
d_call: -
j_call: TRBJ1-2
cdr3_nt: TGTGCCAGCAGCGCGACCTCCGCCCTGGGCTACACCTTC
cdr3_aa: CASSATSALGYTF

clone_size: -
v_call: TRBV20-1
d_call: -
j_call: TRBJ2-3
cdr3_nt: TGCAGTGTGTCACCAATCGGGAAGGGCACAGATACGCAGTATTTT
cdr3_aa: CSVSPIGKGTDTQYF

clone_size: -
v_call: TRBV12-3/TRBV12-4
d_call: -
j_call: TRBJ2-7
cdr3_nt: TGTGCCAGCAGGGGGTGGCAGACCTACGAGCAGTACTTC
cdr3_aa: CASRGWQTYEQYF

clone_size: few
v_call: TRBV20-1
d_call: -
j_call: TRBJ1-1
cdr3_nt: TGCAGTGCTTCGCAAAGGAACACTGAAGCTTTCTTT
cdr3_aa: CSASQRNTEAFF

clone_size: -
v_call: TRBV12-3/TRBV12-4
d_call: TRBD2
j_call: TRBJ2-1
cdr3_nt: TGTGCCAGCAGCCTTGGCGGGGGGACTGGCAATGAGCAGTTCTTC
cdr3_aa: CASSLGGGTGNEQFF

clone_size: few
v_call: TRBV11-2
d_call: -
j_call: TRBJ2-7
cdr3_nt: TGTGCCAGCAGCTTAGGCGGGGTAAAGACCTACGAGCAGTACTTC
cdr3_aa: CASSLGGVKTYEQYF

clone_size: -
v_call: TRBV5-1
d_call: TRBD1
j_call: TRBJ2-1
cdr3_nt: TGCGCCAGCGGCCGGGGACCAGGGGGCGAGCAGTTCTTC
cdr3_aa: CASGRGPGGEQFF

clone_size: few
v_call: TRBV10-2
d_call: -
j_call: TRBJ1-1
cdr3_nt: TGCGCCAGCAGCCCTTCGGGACGGATGAACACTGAAGCTTTCTTT
cdr3_aa: CASSPSGRMNTEAFF

clone_size: -
v_call: TRBV20-1
d_call: TRBD1
j_call: TRBJ1-1
cdr3_nt: TGCAGTGCTAACCAGGGGGCGGGAAACACTGAAGCTTTCTTT
cdr3_aa: CSANQGAGNTEAFF

clone_size: -
v_call: TRBV10-3
d_call: -
j_call: TRBJ2-7
cdr3_nt: TGTGCCATCACCGACGGGAGTTACGAGCAGTACTTC
cdr3_aa: CAITDGSYEQYF